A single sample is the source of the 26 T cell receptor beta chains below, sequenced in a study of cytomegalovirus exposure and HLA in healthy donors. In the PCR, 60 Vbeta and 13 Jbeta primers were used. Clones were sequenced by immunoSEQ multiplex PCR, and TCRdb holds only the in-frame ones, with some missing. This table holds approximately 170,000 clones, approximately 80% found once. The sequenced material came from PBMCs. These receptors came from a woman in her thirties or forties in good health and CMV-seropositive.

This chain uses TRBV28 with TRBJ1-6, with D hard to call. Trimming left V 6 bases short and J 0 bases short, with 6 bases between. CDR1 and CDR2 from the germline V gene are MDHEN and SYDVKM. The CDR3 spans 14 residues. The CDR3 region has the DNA TGTGCCAGCAGAACGGGCTCCTATAATTCACCCCTCCACTTT. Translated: CASRTGSYNSPLHF.

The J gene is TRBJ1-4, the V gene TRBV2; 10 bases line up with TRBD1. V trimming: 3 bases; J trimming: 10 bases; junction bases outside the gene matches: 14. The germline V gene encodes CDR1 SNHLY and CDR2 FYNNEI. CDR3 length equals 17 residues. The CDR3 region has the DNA TGTGCCAGCAGTGACGCGACAGGGGGCGCAGGCAGGAGAAAACTGTTTTTT. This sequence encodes CASSDATGGAGRRKLFF. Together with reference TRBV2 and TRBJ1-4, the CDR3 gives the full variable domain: EPEVTQTPSHQVTQMGQEVILRCVPISNHLYFYWYRQILGQKVEFLVSFYNNEISEKSEIFDDQFSVERPDGSNFTLKIRSTKLEDSAMYFCASSDATGGAGRRKLFFGSGTQLSVL.

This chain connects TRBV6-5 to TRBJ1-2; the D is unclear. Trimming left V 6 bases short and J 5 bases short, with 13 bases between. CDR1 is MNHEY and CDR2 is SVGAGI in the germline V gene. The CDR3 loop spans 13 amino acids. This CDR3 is CASRYTAGYGYTF. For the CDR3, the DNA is TGTGCCAGCAGATACACAGCCGGTTATGGCTACACCTTC.

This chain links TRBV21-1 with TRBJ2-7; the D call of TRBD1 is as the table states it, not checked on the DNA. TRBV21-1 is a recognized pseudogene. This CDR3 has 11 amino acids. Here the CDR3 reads CANIRIYEQYF. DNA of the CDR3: TGTGCCAACATCAGGATTTACGAGCAGTACTTC.

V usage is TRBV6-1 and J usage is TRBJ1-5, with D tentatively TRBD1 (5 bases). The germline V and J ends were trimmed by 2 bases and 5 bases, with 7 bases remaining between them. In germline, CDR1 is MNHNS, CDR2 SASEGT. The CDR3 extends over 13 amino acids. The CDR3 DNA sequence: TGTGCCAGCAGTGAACGGGGGTATCAGCCCCAGCATTTT. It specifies CASSERGYQPQHF.

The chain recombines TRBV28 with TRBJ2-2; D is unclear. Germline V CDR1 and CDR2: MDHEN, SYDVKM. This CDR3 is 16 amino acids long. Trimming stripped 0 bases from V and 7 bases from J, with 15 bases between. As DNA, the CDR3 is TGTGCCAGCAGTTTATGGAGAACCCCGAACGGCGGGGAGCTGTTTTTT. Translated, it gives CASSLWRTPNGGELFF.

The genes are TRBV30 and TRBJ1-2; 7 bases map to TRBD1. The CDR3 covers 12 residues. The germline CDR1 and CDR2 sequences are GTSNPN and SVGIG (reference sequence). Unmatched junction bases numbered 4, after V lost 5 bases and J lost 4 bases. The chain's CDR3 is CAWGQGVYGYTF. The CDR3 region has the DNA TGTGCCTGGGGGCAGGGGGTCTATGGCTACACCTTC.

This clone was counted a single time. The DNA of the CDR3 is TGTGCCAGCAGCCGTTGGGACAGGCATGGCTACACCTTC. Amino acids: CASSRWDRHGYTF. V is TRBV4-2 and J is TRBJ1-2; 8 bases map to TRBD1. Germline V CDR1 and CDR2: LGHNA, YNFKEQ. CDR3 length: 13 amino acids. V dropped 4 bases and J dropped 6; count of bases not matched to a gene: 4.

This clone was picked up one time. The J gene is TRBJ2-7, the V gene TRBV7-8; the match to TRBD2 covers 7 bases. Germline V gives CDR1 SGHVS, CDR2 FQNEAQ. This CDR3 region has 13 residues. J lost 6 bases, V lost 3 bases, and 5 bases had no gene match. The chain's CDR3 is CASSFLTSAEQYF. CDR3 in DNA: TGTGCCAGCAGCTTCCTAACTAGCGCCGAGCAGTACTTC.

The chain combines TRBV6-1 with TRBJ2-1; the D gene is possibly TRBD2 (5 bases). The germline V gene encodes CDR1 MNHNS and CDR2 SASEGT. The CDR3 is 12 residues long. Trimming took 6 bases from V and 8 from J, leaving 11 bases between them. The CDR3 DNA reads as TGTGCCAGCAGCCAGAGGGCCGATGAGCAGTTCTTC. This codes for CASSQRADEQFF.

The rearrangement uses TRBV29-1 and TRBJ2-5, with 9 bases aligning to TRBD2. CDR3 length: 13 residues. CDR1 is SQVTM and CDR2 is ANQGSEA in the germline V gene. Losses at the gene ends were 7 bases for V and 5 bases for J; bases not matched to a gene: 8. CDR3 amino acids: CSDARLAGETQYF. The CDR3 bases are TGCAGCGACGCTCGGCTAGCGGGGGAGACCCAGTACTTC.

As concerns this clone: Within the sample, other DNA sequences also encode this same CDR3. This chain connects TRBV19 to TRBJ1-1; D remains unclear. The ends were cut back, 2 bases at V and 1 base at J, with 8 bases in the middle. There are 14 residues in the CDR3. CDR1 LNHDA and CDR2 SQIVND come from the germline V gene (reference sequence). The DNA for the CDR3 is TGTGCCAGTAGTATACCAGGTGGGAACACTGAAGCTTTCTTT. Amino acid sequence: CASSIPGGNTEAFF.

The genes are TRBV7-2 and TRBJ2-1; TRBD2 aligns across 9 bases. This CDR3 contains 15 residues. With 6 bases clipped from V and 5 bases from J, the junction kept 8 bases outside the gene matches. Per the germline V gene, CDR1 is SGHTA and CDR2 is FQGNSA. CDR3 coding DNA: TGTGCCAGCAGTTATCCGGGACTAGCTAACAATGAGCAGTTCTTC. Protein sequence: CASSYPGLANNEQFF.

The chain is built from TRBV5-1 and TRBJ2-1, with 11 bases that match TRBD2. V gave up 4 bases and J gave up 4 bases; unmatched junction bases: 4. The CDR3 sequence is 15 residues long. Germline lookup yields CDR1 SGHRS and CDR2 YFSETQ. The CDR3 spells CASSVAGGIYNEQFF. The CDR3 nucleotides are TGCGCCAGCAGCGTAGCGGGGGGGATATACAATGAGCAGTTCTTC.

The CDR3 bases are TGTGCCAGCAGCTTGAGCGGGGGGGCCGGTAGAGATACGCAGTATTTT. It encodes CASSLSGGAGRDTQYF. The genes are TRBV5-4 and TRBJ2-3, with 10 bases fitting TRBD2. This CDR3 spans 16 amino acids. CDR1 is SGHNT, CDR2 YYREEE, per germline (reference sequence). V shed 1 base, J shed 5 bases, and the junction held 7 bases outside the gene matches.

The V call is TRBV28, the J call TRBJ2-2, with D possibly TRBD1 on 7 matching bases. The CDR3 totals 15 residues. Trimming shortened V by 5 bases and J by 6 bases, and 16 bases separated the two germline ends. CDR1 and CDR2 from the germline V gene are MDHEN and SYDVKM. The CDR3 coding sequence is TGTGCCAGCAGTCGCCTTGGGGGGACAGCCGGGGAGCTGTTTTTT. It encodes CASSRLGGTAGELFF.

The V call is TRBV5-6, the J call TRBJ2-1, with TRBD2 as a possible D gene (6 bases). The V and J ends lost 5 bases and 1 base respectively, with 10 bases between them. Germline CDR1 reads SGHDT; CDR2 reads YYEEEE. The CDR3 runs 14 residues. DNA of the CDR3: TGTGCCAGCAGGGGGGGAATTTCCTACAATGAGCAGTTCTTC. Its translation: CASRGGISYNEQFF.

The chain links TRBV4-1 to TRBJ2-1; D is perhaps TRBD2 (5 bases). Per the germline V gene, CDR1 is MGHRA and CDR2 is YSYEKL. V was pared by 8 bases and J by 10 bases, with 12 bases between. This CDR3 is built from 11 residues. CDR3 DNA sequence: TGCGCCAGCCGAGTGGGAGACGAGCAGTTCTTC. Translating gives CASRVGDEQFF.

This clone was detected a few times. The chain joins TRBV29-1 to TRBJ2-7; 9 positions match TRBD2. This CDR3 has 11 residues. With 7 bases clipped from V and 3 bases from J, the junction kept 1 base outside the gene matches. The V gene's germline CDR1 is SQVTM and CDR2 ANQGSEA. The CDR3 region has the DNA TGCAGCGCGACTAGCGGCTACGAGCAGTACTTC. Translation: CSATSGYEQYF.

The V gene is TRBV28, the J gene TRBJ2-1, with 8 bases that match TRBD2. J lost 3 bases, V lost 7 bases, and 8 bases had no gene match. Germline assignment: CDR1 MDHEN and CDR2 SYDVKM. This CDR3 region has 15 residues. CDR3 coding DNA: TGTGCCAGCACCGGGGGGGCCTGGATCTACAATGAGCAGTTCTTC. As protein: CASTGGAWIYNEQFF.

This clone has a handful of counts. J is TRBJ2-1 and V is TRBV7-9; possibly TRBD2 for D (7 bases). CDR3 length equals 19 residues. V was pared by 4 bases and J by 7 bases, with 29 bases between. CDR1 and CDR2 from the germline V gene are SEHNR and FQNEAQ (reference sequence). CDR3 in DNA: TGTGCCAGCAGCTCAATGGAGGGGGGACGGAGCGGGGCATGGAATGAGCAGTTCTTC. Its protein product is CASSSMEGGRSGAWNEQFF.

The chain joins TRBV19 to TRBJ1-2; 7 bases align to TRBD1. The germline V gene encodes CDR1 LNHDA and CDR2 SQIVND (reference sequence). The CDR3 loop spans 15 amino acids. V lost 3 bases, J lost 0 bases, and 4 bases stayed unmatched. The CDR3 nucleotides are TGTGCCAGTAGTATTGACAGGGTAACTAACTATGGCTACACCTTC. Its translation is CASSIDRVTNYGYTF.

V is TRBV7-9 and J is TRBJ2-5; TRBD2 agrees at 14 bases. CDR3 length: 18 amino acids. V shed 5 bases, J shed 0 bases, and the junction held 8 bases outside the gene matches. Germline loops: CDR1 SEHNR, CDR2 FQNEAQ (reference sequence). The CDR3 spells CASSLGTSGGAYQETQYF. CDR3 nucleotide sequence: TGTGCCAGCAGCCTAGGGACTAGCGGGGGAGCGTACCAAGAGACCCAGTACTTC.

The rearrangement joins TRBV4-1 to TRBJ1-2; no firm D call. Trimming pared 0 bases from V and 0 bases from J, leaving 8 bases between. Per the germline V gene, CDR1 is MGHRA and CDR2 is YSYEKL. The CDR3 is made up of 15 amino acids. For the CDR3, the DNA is TGCGCCAGCAGCCAAGATGGGCTCCCTAACTATGGCTACACCTTC. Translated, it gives CASSQDGLPNYGYTF.

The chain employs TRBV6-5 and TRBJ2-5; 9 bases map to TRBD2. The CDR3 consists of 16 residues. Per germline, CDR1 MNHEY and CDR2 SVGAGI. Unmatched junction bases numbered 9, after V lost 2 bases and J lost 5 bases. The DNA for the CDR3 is TGTGCCAGCAGTTACGGGCGGGGGGGCTTTAGGGAGACCCAGTACTTC. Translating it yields CASSYGRGGFRETQYF.

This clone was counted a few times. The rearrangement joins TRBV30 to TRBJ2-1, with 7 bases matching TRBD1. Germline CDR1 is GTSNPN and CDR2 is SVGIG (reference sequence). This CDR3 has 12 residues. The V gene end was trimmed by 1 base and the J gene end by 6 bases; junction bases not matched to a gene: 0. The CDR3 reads CAWSGQGNEQFF. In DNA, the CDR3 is TGTGCCTGGAGTGGACAGGGCAATGAGCAGTTCTTC.